This T cell receptor (beta chain) was obtained from a study of graft-versus-host responses after intestinal transplantation. Overall study context: Multivisceral, liver-intestinal, or isolated intestinal transplants were received by the recipients. Each patient got anti-thymocyte globulin induction, then tacrolimus and steroids for about 3 years.

Whole-study results and caveats: Peak GvH clone levels in circulation were associated with early post-transplant HvG declines.

The CDR3 runs 14 residues. Trimming removed 5 bases at V and 9 bases at J, with 17 bases between. Germline CDR1 SNHLY, CDR2 FYNNEI. Sequenced by immunoSEQ multiplex PCR; TCRdb stores in-frame clones only, minus some. The data contain approximately 130,000 clones, around nine tenths of them singletons. Turning to this clone: Its target is unknown.

The chain recombines TRBV2 with TRBJ2-1, with a tentative D call TRBD2 (6 bases). The sequence came from a human donor who received an intestinal transplant. The material was unstimulated CD4+ T cells sorted from spleen or lymph node cells, obtained before intestinal transplant. The CDR3 is CASSPLPGGPEQFF. The CDR3 coding sequence is TGTGCCAGCAGTCCACTTCCTGGAGGGCCTGAGCAGTTCTTC. Complete variable domain (other parts from reference TRBV2 and TRBJ2-1): EPEVTQTPSHQVTQMGQEVILRCVPISNHLYFYWYRQILGQKVEFLVSFYNNEISEKSEIFDDQFSVERPDGSNFTLKIRSTKLEDSAMYFCASSPLPGGPEQFFGPGTRLTVL.